The 29 T cell receptor beta chains given below trace back to one sample, sequenced in a study of cytomegalovirus exposure and HLA in healthy donors. Using immunoSEQ multiplex PCR, the repertoire was profiled, and TCRdb retains in-frame clones only, with some absent. This sample carries some 150,000 clones, around nine tenths of them seen once, and the ten largest clones take under 3.5%. The sample was PBMCs. These receptors came from a man younger than 35 in good health and CMV-seropositive.

The chain is built from TRBV25-1 and TRBJ1-3; D unresolved. V was trimmed by 8 bases and J by 1 base, leaving 9 bases between them. CDR1 and CDR2 from the germline V gene are MGHDK and SYGVNS. CDR3 size: 13 residues. The CDR3 DNA is TGTGCCAGCTCGAGAGAGTCTGGAAACACCATATATTTT. Translation: CASSRESGNTIYF.

The genes are TRBV7-9 and TRBJ2-7; TRBD1 aligns across 8 bases. The CDR3 totals 15 residues. Germline V gene sequence: CDR1 SEHNR, CDR2 FQNEAQ (reference sequence). V lost 1 base to trimming and J lost 6 bases; unmatched junction nucleotides: 8. CDR3 DNA: TGTGCCAGCAGCTTAGAGGGCAGGGGGCTCCCCGAGCAGTACTTC. Its protein product is CASSLEGRGLPEQYF.

The chain couples TRBV5-1 to TRBJ1-2, with D possibly matching TRBD1 (6 bases). Trimming stripped 4 bases from V and 3 bases from J, with 19 bases between. Looked up from germline, CDR1 is SGHRS and CDR2 is YFSETQ. The CDR3 runs to 16 residues. The CDR3 protein is CASSPGHSRGDYGYTF. CDR3 sequence (DNA): TGCGCCAGCAGCCCGGGACATTCACGTGGCGACTATGGCTACACCTTC.

The chain combines TRBV30 with TRBJ1-5; D is uncertain. From germline, CDR1 is GTSNPN and CDR2 SVGIG (reference sequence). CDR3 length equals 15 residues. V lost 2 bases to trimming and J lost 7 bases, with 18 bases between them. This CDR3 reads CAWSPLEGVGQPQHF. CDR3 bases: TGTGCCTGGAGTCCCTTAGAGGGAGTGGGGCAGCCCCAGCATTTT.

V and J are TRBV5-1 and TRBJ2-7, with TRBD1 identical over 8 bases. The V gene's germline CDR1 is SGHRS and CDR2 YFSETQ. CDR3 length: 15 residues. V trimming: 5 bases; J trimming: 0 bases; junction bases outside the gene matches: 7. CDR3 residues: CASRYQGASSYEQYF. The CDR3 bases are TGCGCCAGCAGGTACCAGGGGGCGAGCTCCTACGAGCAGTACTTC.

This chain links TRBV7-3 with TRBJ1-2; perhaps TRBD1 as D (5 bases). The V gene's germline CDR1 is SGHTA and CDR2 FQGTGA. This CDR3 is built from 13 residues. V was shortened by 0 bases and J by 8 bases, with 10 bases between the two germline ends. CDR3 coding DNA: TGTGCCAGCAGCTTAACAACAGGTCGGGGCTACACCTTC. Translating gives CASSLTTGRGYTF. The entire variable domain, with the rest obtained from reference TRBV7-3 and TRBJ1-2, is as follows: GAGVSQTPSNKVTEKGKYVELRCDPISGHTALYWYRQSLGQGPEFLIYFQGTGAADDSGLPNDRFFAVRPEGSVSTLKIQRTERGDSAVYLCASSLTTGRGYTFGSGTRLTVV.

The chain recombines TRBV9 with TRBJ2-1, with D possibly TRBD1 on 6 matching bases. The germline CDR1 and CDR2 sequences are SGDLS and YYNGEE. Trimming took 0 bases from V and 9 from J, leaving 19 bases between them. The CDR3 contains 16 residues. The chain's CDR3 is CASSVGPTGTRSEQFF. CDR3 bases: TGTGCCAGCAGCGTAGGACCGACCGGGACAAGGAGTGAGCAGTTCTTC.

The CDR3 sequence: CASSRGQGQETQYF. As DNA, the CDR3 is TGCGCCAGCAGCCGCGGACAGGGGCAAGAGACCCAGTACTTC. The chain carries TRBV4-1 and TRBJ2-5, with 9 bases that match TRBD1. V lost 4 bases, J lost 2 bases, and 2 bases stayed unmatched. Looked up from germline, CDR1 is MGHRA and CDR2 is YSYEKL. The CDR3 loop spans 14 amino acids.

This clone was picked up one time. The rearrangement joins TRBV6-6 to TRBJ2-7; D might be TRBD2 (7 bases). The length of the CDR3 is 15 residues. Trimming stripped 4 bases from V and 1 base from J, with 14 bases between. From germline, CDR1 is MNHNY and CDR2 SVGAGI (reference sequence). The CDR3 DNA sequence: TGTGCCAGCAGTTCCCTAGGGGGGGCATCCTACGAGCAGTACTTC. This sequence encodes CASSSLGGASYEQYF.

The chain is built from TRBV10-3 and TRBJ1-2, with 10 positions matching TRBD1. CDR1 and CDR2 (germline): ENHRY, SYGVKD. J lost 4 bases, V lost 2 bases, and 10 bases had no gene match. The CDR3 sequence is 17 residues long. In nucleotides, the CDR3 is TGTGCCATCAGTGAGGTCTTGCGGACAGGGGGAACCTATGGCTACACCTTC. Protein product: CAISEVLRTGGTYGYTF.

This sequence joins TRBV7-2 and TRBJ2-1; D is uncertain. With 4 bases removed from V and 0 bases from J, the gap between germline ends came to 16 bases. The CDR3 covers 17 residues. Germline CDR1 is SGHTA and CDR2 is FQGNSA. The CDR3 is CASSSFLYLSSYNEQFF. CDR3 in DNA: TGTGCCAGCAGCTCGTTCCTCTACCTGAGCTCCTACAATGAGCAGTTCTTC.

The chain is built from TRBV7-2 and TRBJ2-7, with D perhaps matching TRBD2 (6 bases). Germline CDR1 SGHTA, CDR2 FQGNSA. Trimming took off 5 bases at V and 5 bases at J, with 16 bases between the two ends. The CDR3 is 14 amino acids. For the CDR3, the DNA is TGTGCCAGCAGCCATAGCGGATCCCCGCACGAGCAGTACTTC. Protein sequence: CASSHSGSPHEQYF.

This clone was seen a few times. This sequence joins TRBV12-5 and TRBJ1-1; no clear D. Trimming removed 6 bases from V and 5 bases from J, with 10 bases in between. The CDR3 sequence is 12 residues long. Germline CDR1 LGHNT, CDR2 FRNRAP. CDR3 amino acids: CASGTGDTEAFF. CDR3 DNA sequence: TGTGCTAGTGGCACCGGGGATACTGAAGCTTTCTTT.

The V call is TRBV5-6, the J call TRBJ2-1, with 10 bases identical to TRBD2. CDR3 length equals 16 residues. V dropped 3 bases and J dropped 4; count of bases not matched to a gene: 7. Germline values: CDR1 SGHDT, CDR2 YYEEEE. CDR3 nucleotide sequence: TGTGCCAGCAGCTCCTCAGCTAGCGGGAGATACAATGAGCAGTTCTTC. Encoded protein: CASSSSASGRYNEQFF.

The chain uses TRBV5-1 and TRBJ2-7, with TRBD2 matching over 9 bases. V shed 7 bases and J 1 base; nucleotides not matched to a gene: 9. The CDR3 consists of 15 residues. Germline CDR1 SGHRS, CDR2 YFSETQ. CDR3: CASSRLADDSYEQYF. CDR3 coding DNA: TGCGCCAGCTCCCGACTAGCGGACGATTCCTACGAGCAGTACTTC.

The rearrangement joins TRBV29-1 to TRBJ1-3; D perhaps matches TRBD1 (5 bases). The CDR3 runs to 14 residues. In germline, CDR1 is SQVTM, CDR2 ANQGSEA. The V gene lost 4 bases and the J gene lost 2 bases, with 12 bases spanning the gap. In DNA, the CDR3 is TGCAGCGTTGGGGGCCTGGTACCTGGAAACACCATATATTTT. Amino acid sequence: CSVGGLVPGNTIYF. Variable domain in full (rest from reference TRBV29-1 and TRBJ1-3): SAVISQKPSRDICQRGTSLTIQCQVDSQVTMMFWYRQQPGQSLTLIATANQGSEATYESGFVIDKFPISRPNLTFSTLTVSNMSPEDSSIYLCSVGGLVPGNTIYFGEGSWLTVV.

The chain has TRBV10-1 and TRBJ2-5; D is possibly TRBD1 (6 bases). V shed 5 bases and J shed 5 bases, with 21 bases lying between them. The CDR3 is 16 amino acids. Germline-derived CDR1 and CDR2 are WNHNN and SYGVQD (reference sequence). The CDR3 region has the DNA TGCGCCAGCAGTTCAAAGGGGGACACCAACGAGGAGACCCAGTACTTC. This codes for CASSSKGDTNEETQYF.

Here the CDR3 DNA reads TGTGCCAGCAGCCCCGGACAGGGTTTAAGGAATTCACCCCTCCACTTT. It yields the protein CASSPGQGLRNSPLHF. This chain uses TRBV5-6 with TRBJ1-6; the match to TRBD1 covers 8 bases. J lost 7 bases, V lost 4 bases, and 10 bases had no gene match. The CDR3 is made up of 16 amino acids. Germline CDR1 reads SGHDT; CDR2 reads YYEEEE.

The J gene is TRBJ2-1, the V gene TRBV7-9; the D is unclear. V was pared by 0 bases and J by 8 bases, with 8 bases between. Germline V gene sequence: CDR1 SEHNR, CDR2 FQNEAQ (reference sequence). This CDR3 spans 13 amino acids. The CDR3 reads CASSLAPPDEQFF. CDR3 nucleotides: TGTGCCAGCAGCTTAGCCCCCCCTGATGAGCAGTTCTTC.

The rearrangement joins TRBV13 to TRBJ2-1, with 11 bases identical to TRBD2. CDR1 and CDR2 from the germline V gene are PRHDT and FYEKMQ (reference sequence). With V trimmed by 3 bases and J by 0 bases, 16 bases remained unmatched. The CDR3 length is 21 residues. CDR3 amino acids: CASSFIYSSTSGESSYNEQFF. DNA of the CDR3: TGTGCCAGCAGCTTCATCTACTCCTCGACTAGCGGGGAAAGCTCCTACAATGAGCAGTTCTTC.

This clone was seen only a few times. This chain links TRBV4-3 with TRBJ2-7; the match to TRBD1 covers 9 bases. Germline V gives CDR1 LGHNA, CDR2 YSLEER. J gave up 2 bases and V 4 bases, and 15 bases lay outside the gene matches. This CDR3 has 18 residues. CDR3 sequence (DNA): TGCGCCAGCAGCCGAAAAGTGGGGGGTGGGACAGGGACCTACGAGCAGTACTTC. This codes for CASSRKVGGGTGTYEQYF.

CDR3 nucleotides: TGTGCCAGCAGCTTAGCCCGCGGGGGCGCAGGCGGAGGTACAGATACGCAGTATTTT. Protein product: CASSLARGGAGGGTDTQYF. This rearrangement joins TRBV11-1 to TRBJ2-3; D may be TRBD2 (7 bases). The CDR3 is made up of 19 amino acids. CDR1 and CDR2 (germline): SGHAT, FQDESV (reference sequence). The V end was cut by 0 bases, the J end by 3 bases, with 22 bases between.

This clone occurred a few times. The J gene is TRBJ2-7, the V gene TRBV6-6, with D maybe TRBD1 (6 bases). Trimming took 5 bases from V and 5 from J, leaving 16 bases between them. This CDR3 is built from 14 residues. Germline assignment: CDR1 MNHNY and CDR2 SVGAGI (reference sequence). The CDR3 DNA reads as TGTGCCAGCAGTGCTGACTACAGGGACAACGAGCAGTACTTC. It translates to CASSADYRDNEQYF.

The gene calls are TRBV19 and TRBJ2-1; D unresolved. Per germline, CDR1 LNHDA and CDR2 SQIVND (reference sequence). V was shortened by 4 bases and J by 5 bases, with 6 bases between the two germline ends. CDR3 length: 12 residues. CDR3 protein: CASSRAHNEQFF. As DNA, the CDR3 is TGTGCCAGTAGTAGGGCACACAATGAGCAGTTCTTC.

The chain joins TRBV12-2 to TRBJ2-7; the DNA was not used to check the table's D call, TRBD2. TRBV12-2 is a pseudogene segment. The CDR3 has 14 amino acids. CDR3 amino acids: CASRLLCIGYEQYF. The CDR3 DNA is TGTGCAAGTCGCTTACTTTGTATCGGGTACGAGCAGTACTTC.

This chain uses TRBV7-9 with TRBJ1-1; D not certain. V lost 0 bases and J lost 8, with 10 bases in between. CDR1 and CDR2 (germline): SEHNR, FQNEAQ (reference sequence). The CDR3 is 13 amino acids. The chain's CDR3 is CASSLAGRSEAFF. The CDR3 DNA reads TGTGCCAGCAGCTTAGCGGGCAGGTCGGAAGCTTTCTTT.

The V call is TRBV7-3, the J call TRBJ2-2, with TRBD2 matching 9 bases. Germline V lookup: CDR1 SGHTA, CDR2 FQGTGA. V dropped 5 bases and J dropped 2; count of bases not matched to a gene: 9. This CDR3 has 17 amino acids. CDR3 sequence reads: CASSLAGTSRNTGELFF. The DNA of the CDR3 is TGTGCCAGCAGCCTGGCCGGGACTAGCAGAAACACCGGGGAGCTGTTTTTT.

This chain uses TRBV6-1 with TRBJ1-3, with D maybe TRBD1 (6 bases). V shed 6 bases and J shed 4 bases, with 13 bases lying between them. Germline V lookup: CDR1 MNHNS, CDR2 SASEGT. This CDR3 has 14 amino acids. The CDR3 DNA reads as TGTGCCAGCAGAAACACAGGGAACGGAAACACCATATATTTT. This sequence encodes CASRNTGNGNTIYF.

This clone was counted a single time. This chain links TRBV10-3 with TRBJ2-7; 9 positions agree with TRBD2. V trimming: 3 bases; J trimming: 5 bases; junction bases outside the gene matches: 8. In germline, CDR1 is ENHRY, CDR2 SYGVKD. This CDR3 spans 15 amino acids. The CDR3 coding sequence is TGTGCCATCAGTGACGTCTTAGCGGGGGCCCACGAGCAGTACTTC. Translated: CAISDVLAGAHEQYF.